The T cell receptor beta chain under discussion was sequenced for a study of blood T cell repertoires in COVID-19. The overall study: Sources were T cells, B-cell-depleted T cells, or PBMCs; the material itself was cDNA or gDNA.

Original processing methods: Using reference gene primer amplification, nucleated cell counts were estimated. Clones were read by immunoSEQ multiplex PCR, and TCRdb kept only the in-frame ones, dropping some. The V and J calls and clone size come from that table; D and trimming were worked out from the DNA. The table shows more than 100,000 clones, with 87% occurring only once. This clone was observed once. There are 15 residues in the CDR3. Deletions cut 7 bases from V and 3 bases from J, with 16 bases between. Germline assignment: CDR1 LNHDA and CDR2 SQIVND (reference sequence). The genes are TRBV19 and TRBJ1-5; D call uncertain. The sequenced sample was peripheral blood. This clonotype originated in an older woman with acute or convalescent COVID-19. CDR3 DNA: TGTGCCAGTACCCCTAGGCGGGCCCCCAATCAGCCCCAGCATTTT. Amino acid sequence: CASTPRRAPNQPQHF.